Sequencing of this T cell receptor beta chain was carried out in a study of persistence of HIV-infected CD4 T cells. Sequencing used immunoSEQ version 4 in survey mode. The protocol was immunoSEQ multiplex PCR, while the TCRdb copy is restricted to in-frame clones and leaves out a portion. This repertoire shows about 13,000 clones, under 70% found once; its top ten account for 6.9%. V dropped 7 bases and J dropped 2 bases, with 13 bases sitting between them. Germline V gene lookup returns CDR1 LNHDA and CDR2 SQIVND (reference sequence). The CDR3 has 14 residues. Cells were stimulated with overlapping HIV-1 Gag 15-mer peptides. Sorting of responding CD4+ T cells relied on upregulated CD40 ligand together with CD69. Suppressive ART was started during chronic HIV-1 infection in these adults. Notes on this clone: What it recognizes is unknown.

The clonotype was recovered from an adult man with HIV who was CMV-seropositive. V gene TRBV19 combines with J gene TRBJ2-3; no definite D call. Material: CD4+ T cells sorted from PBMCs after roughly 18-hour stimulation, obtained from a patient who received antiretroviral therapy. CDR3 in DNA: TGTGCCAGTACTGAGAGTTTGTTCACAGATACGCAGTATTTT. Translating it yields CASTESLFTDTQYF.